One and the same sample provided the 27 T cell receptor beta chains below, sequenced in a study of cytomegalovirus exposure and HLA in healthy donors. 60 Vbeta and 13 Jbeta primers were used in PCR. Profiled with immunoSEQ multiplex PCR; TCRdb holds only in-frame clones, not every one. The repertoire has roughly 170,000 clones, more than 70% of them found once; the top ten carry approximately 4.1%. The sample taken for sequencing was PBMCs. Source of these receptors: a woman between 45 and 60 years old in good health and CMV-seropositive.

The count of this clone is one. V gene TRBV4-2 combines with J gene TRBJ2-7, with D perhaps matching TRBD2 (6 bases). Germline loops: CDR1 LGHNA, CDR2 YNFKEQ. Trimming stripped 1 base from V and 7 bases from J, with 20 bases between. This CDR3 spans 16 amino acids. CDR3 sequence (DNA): TGTGCCAGCAGCCAAGGTCCCACTAGCTTTAGGTGGGAGCAGTACTTC. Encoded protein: CASSQGPTSFRWEQYF.

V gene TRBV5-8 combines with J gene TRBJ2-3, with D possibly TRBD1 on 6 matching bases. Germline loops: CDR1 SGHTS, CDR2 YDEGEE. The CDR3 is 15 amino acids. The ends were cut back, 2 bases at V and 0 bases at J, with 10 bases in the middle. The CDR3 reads CASSFGRGSTDTQYF. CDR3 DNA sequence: TGTGCCAGCAGCTTCGGCAGGGGAAGCACAGATACGCAGTATTTT.

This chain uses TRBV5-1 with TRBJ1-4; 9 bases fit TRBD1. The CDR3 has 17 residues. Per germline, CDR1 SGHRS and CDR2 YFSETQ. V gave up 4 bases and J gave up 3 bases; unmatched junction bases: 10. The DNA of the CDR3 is TGCGCCAGCAGCCCCATCGGGACAGGGTTAGCTAATGAAAAACTGTTTTTT. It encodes CASSPIGTGLANEKLFF.

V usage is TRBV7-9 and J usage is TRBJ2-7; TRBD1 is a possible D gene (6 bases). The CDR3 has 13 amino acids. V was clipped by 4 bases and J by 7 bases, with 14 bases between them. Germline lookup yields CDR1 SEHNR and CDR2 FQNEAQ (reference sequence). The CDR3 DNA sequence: TGTGCCAGCAGCTCAACAGGGTTCTGGGAGCAGTACTTC. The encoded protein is CASSSTGFWEQYF. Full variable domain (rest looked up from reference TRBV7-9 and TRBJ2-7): DTGVSQNPRHKITKRGQNVTFRCDPISEHNRLYWYRQTLGQGPEFLTYFQNEAQLEKSRLLSDRFSAERPKGSFSTLEIQRTEQGDSAMYLCASSSTGFWEQYFGPGTRLTVT.

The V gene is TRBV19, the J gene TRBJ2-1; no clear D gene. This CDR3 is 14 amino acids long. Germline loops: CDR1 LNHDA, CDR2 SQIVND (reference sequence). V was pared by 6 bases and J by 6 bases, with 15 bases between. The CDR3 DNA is TGTGCCAGTAGGCCTGATGAGGTAACCAATGAGCAGTTCTTC. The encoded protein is CASRPDEVTNEQFF.

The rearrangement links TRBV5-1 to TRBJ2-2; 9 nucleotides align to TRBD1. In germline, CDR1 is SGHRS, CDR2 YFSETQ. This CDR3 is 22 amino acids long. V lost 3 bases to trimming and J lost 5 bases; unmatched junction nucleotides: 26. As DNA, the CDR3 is TGCGCCAGCAGCTCTAACTTCTTCCGGGACAGGGAACCCCAAGGTCCTACCGGGGAGCTGTTTTTT. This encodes CASSSNFFRDREPQGPTGELFF.

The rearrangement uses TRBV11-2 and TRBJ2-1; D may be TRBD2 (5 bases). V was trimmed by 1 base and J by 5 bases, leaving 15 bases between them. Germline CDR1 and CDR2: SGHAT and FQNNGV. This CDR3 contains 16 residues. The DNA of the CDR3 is TGTGCCAGCAGCTTAGCCCTCCGTCCCGGGGACAATGAGCAGTTCTTC. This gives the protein CASSLALRPGDNEQFF. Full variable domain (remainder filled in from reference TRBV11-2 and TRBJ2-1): EAGVAQSPRYKIIEKRQSVAFWCNPISGHATLYWYQQILGQGPKLLIQFQNNGVVDDSQLPKDRFSAERLKGVDSTLKIQPAKLEDSAVYLCASSLALRPGDNEQFFGPGTRLTVL.

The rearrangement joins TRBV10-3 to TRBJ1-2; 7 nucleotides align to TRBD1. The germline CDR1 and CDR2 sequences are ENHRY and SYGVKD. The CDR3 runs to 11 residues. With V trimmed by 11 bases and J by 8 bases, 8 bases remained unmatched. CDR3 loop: CAANRGTGYTF. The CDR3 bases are TGTGCCGCAAACAGGGGTACAGGCTACACCTTC.

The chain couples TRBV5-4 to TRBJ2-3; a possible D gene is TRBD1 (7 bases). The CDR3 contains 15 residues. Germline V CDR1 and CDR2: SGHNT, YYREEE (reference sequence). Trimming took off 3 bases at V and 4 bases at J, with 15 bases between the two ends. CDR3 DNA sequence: TGTGCCAGCAGCTCCAACAGGGGCGGGGCAGATACGCAGTATTTT. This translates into CASSSNRGGADTQYF.

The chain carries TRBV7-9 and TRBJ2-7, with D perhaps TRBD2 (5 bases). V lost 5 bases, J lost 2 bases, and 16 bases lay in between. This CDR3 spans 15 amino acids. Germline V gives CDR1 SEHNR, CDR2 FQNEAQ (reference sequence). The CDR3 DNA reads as TGTGCCAGCAGCCCCAGGAGCCGGGAACCCTACGAGCAGTACTTC. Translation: CASSPRSREPYEQYF.

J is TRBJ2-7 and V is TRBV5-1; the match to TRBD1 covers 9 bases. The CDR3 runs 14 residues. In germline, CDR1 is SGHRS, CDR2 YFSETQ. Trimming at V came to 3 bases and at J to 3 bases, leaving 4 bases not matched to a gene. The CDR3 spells CASSSDRGNYEQYF. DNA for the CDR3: TGCGCCAGCAGCTCGGACAGGGGAAACTACGAGCAGTACTTC.

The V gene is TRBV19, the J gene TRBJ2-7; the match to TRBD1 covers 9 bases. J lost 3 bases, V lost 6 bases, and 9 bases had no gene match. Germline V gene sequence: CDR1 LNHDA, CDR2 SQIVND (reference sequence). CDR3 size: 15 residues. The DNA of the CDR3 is TGTGCCAGTAGCACCCGACAGGGGGGCAACTACGAGCAGTACTTC. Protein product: CASSTRQGGNYEQYF.

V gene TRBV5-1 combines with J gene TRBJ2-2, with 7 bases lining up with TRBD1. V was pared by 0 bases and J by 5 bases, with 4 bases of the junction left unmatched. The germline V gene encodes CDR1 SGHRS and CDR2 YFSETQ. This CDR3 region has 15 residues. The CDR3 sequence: CASSLDRGGTGELFF. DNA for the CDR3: TGCGCCAGCAGCTTGGACAGGGGTGGGACCGGGGAGCTGTTTTTT.

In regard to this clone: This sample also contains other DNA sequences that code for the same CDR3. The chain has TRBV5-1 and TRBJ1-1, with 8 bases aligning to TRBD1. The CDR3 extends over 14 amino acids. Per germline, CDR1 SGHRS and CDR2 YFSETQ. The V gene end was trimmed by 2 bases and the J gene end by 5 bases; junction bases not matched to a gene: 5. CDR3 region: CASSFTGGGTEAFF. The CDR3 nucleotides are TGCGCCAGCAGCTTCACAGGGGGGGGGACTGAAGCTTTCTTT.

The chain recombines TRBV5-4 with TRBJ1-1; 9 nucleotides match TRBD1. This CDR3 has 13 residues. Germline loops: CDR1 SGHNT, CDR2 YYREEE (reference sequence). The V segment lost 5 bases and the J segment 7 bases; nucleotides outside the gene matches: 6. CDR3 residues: CASRPGTGLEAFF. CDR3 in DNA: TGTGCCAGCAGACCCGGGACAGGGCTTGAAGCTTTCTTT.

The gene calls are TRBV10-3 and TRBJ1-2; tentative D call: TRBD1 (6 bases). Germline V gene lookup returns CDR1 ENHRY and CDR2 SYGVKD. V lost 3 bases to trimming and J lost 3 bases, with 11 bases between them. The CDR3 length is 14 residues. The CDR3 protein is CAISEGTIHYGYTF. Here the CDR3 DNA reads TGTGCCATCAGTGAAGGGACAATCCACTATGGCTACACCTTC.

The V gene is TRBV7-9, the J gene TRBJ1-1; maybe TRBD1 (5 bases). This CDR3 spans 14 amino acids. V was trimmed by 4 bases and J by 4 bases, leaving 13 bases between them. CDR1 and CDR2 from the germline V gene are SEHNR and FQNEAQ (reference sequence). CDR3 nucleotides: TGTGCCAGCAGCTCCCCAGGGTTGGGCACTGAAGCTTTCTTT. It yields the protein CASSSPGLGTEAFF.

DNA for the CDR3: TGTGCCAGCAGCCCACTACGGCGGGGCCAGGAGACCCAGTACTTC. Translated, it gives CASSPLRRGQETQYF. V is TRBV5-8 and J is TRBJ2-5; D is perhaps TRBD2 (6 bases). The germline V gene has CDR1 SGHTS and CDR2 YDEGEE. The ends were cut back, 4 bases at V and 5 bases at J, with 18 bases in the middle. The CDR3 consists of 15 residues.

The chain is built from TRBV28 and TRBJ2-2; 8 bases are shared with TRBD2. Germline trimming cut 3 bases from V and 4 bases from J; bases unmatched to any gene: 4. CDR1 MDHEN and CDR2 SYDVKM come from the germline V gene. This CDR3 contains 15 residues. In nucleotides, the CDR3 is TGTGCCAGCAGTTTCCCTAGCGGGTTCACCGGGGAGCTGTTTTTT. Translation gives CASSFPSGFTGELFF.

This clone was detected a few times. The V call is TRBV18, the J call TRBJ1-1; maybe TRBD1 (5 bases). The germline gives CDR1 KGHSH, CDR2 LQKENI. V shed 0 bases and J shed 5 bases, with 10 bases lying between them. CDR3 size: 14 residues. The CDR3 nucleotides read TGTGCCAGCTCACCACCGGCAGGGAGGACTGAAGCTTTCTTT. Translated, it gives CASSPPAGRTEAFF.

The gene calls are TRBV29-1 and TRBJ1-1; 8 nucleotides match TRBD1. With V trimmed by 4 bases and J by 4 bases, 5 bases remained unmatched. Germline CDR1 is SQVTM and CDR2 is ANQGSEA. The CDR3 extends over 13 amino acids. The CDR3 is CSVAGQGITEAFF. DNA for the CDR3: TGCAGCGTTGCCGGACAGGGCATCACTGAAGCTTTCTTT.

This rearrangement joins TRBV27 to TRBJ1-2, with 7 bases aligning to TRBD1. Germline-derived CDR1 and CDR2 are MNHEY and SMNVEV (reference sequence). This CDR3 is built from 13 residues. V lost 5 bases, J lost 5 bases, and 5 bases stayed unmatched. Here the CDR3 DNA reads TGTGCCAGCAGTATAACAGGGGATTATGGCTACACCTTC. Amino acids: CASSITGDYGYTF.

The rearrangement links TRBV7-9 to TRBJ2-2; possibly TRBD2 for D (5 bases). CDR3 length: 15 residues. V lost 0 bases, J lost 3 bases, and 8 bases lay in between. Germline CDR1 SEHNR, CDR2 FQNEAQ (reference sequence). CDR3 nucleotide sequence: TGTGCCAGCAGCTTAGCGATGGGAGACACCGGGGAGCTGTTTTTT. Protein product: CASSLAMGDTGELFF.

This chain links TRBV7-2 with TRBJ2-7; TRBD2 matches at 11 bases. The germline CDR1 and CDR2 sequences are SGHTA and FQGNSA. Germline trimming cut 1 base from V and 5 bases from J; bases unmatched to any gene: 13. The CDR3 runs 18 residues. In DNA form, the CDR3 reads TGTGCCAGCAGCTTAGATACTAGCGGGAGCCCTATGCGCGACGAGCAGTACTTC. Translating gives CASSLDTSGSPMRDEQYF.

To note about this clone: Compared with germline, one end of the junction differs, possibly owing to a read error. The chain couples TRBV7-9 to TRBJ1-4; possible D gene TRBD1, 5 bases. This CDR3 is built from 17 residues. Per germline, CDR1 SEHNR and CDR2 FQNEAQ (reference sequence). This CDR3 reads CSSSSDGQVRANEKLFF. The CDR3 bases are TGTTCCAGCAGCTCCGATGGGCAGGTCAGGGCTAATGAAAAACTGTTTTTT. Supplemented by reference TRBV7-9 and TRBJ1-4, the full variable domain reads DTGVSQNPRHKITKRGQNVTFRCDPISEHNRLYWYRQTLGQGPEFLTYFQNEAQLEKSRLLSDRFSAERPKGSFSTLEIQRTEQGDSAMYLCSSSSDGQVRANEKLFFGSGTQLSVL.

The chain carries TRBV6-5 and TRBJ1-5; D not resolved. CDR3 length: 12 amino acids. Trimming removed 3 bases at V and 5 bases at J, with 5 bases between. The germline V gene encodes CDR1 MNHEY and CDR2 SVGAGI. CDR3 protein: CASSYGDQPQHF. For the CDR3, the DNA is TGTGCCAGCAGTTATGGAGATCAGCCCCAGCATTTT.

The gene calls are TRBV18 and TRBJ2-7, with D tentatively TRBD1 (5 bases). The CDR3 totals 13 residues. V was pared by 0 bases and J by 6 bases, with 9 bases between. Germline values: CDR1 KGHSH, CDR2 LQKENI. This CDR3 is CASSPPGRGEQYF. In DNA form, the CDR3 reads TGTGCCAGCTCACCACCGGGTAGGGGCGAGCAGTACTTC.